This note documents a single T cell receptor beta chain sequence. This sample was included in a study of blood T cell repertoires in COVID-19. Overall study context: Acute and convalescent COVID-19 specimens originated in the United States, Italy and Spain. Sample material is recorded as cDNA or gDNA derived from T cells, B-cell-depleted T cells, or PBMCs.

In the original workflow: By means of reference gene primer amplification, nucleated cell counts were estimated. The repertoire was sequenced with immunoSEQ multiplex PCR; TCRdb's copy has only in-frame clones and lacks some. The D gene and trimming were derived from the DNA, and the V and J assignments and clone size from that table. The table includes 210,000 or so clones, 88% detected once. This CDR3 region has 13 residues. In germline, CDR1 is MNHEY, CDR2 SVGAGI. The ends lost 6 bases at V and 7 bases at J; junction bases unmatched: 6. The origin of this receptor is a woman in her thirties or forties who had recovered from COVID-19. The genes are TRBV6-5 and TRBJ1-2, with 9 bases matching TRBD1. Material for sequencing was peripheral blood. The CDR3 sequence is CASSEGQGLGYTF. CDR3 sequence (DNA): TGTGCCAGCAGCGAGGGACAGGGTCTTGGCTACACCTTC.